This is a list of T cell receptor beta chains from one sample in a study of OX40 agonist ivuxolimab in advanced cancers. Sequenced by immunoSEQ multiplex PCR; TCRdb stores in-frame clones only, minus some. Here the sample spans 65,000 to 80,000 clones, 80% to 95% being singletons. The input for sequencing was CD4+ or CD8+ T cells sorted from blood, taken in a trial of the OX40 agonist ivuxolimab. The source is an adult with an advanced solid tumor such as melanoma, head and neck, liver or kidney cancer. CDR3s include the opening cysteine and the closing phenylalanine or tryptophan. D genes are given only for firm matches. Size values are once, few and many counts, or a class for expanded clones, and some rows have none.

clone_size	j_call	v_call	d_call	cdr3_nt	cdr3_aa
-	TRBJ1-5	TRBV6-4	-	TGTGCCAGCAGCCCTGCCCTGGGGGCAGGTCAGCCCCAGCATTTT	CASSPALGAGQPQHF
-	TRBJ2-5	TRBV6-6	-	TGTGCCAGCAGTTATCTGGGCGGACTCCAAGAGACCCAGTACTTC	CASSYLGGLQETQYF
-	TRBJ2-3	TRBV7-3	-	TGTGCCAGCAGCTCCCGTCGGGGGGATACGCAGTATTTT	CASSSRRGDTQYF
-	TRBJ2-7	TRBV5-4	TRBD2	TGTGCCAGCAGCCTGGGCGGGGGGAGCAACGAGCAGTACTTC	CASSLGGGSNEQYF
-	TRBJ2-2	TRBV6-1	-	TGTGCCAGCAGTGAATTGTATGGGATGACCGGGGAGCTGTTTTTT	CASSELYGMTGELFF
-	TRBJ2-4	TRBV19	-	TGTGCCAGTAGGGACCTAGTACAGACTAGGAACATTCAGTACTTC	CASRDLVQTRNIQYF
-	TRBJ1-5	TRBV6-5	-	TGTGCCAGCAGTTACGGGGGGAACCAGCCCCAGCATTTT	CASSYGGNQPQHF
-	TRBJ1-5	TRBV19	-	TGTGCCAGTAGTATAGGTTTCAGAGGGGCTCTCGGACAGCCCCAGCATTTT	CASSIGFRGALGQPQHF
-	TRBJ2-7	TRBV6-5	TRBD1	TGTGCCAGCCGAAGACAGGGGGCCGAGCAGTACTTC	CASRRQGAEQYF
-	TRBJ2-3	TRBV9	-	TGTGCCAGCAGCGTAGAGGAGGCTACGCAGTATTTT	CASSVEEATQYF
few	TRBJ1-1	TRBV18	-	TGTGCCAGCTCACCAGAGACAGGAACGCCGGAAGCTTTCTTT	CASSPETGTPEAFF
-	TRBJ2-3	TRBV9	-	TGTGCCAGCAGCGGCGGAGGGCTTAGCACAGATACGCAGTATTTT	CASSGGGLSTDTQYF
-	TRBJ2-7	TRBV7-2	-	TGTGCCAGCAGCACTAACTACGGCTACGAGCAGTACTTC	CASSTNYGYEQYF
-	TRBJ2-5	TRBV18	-	TGTGCCAGCTCACCCACTCGAGATAGTTGGACCCAGTACTTC	CASSPTRDSWTQYF